This is a list of T cell receptor beta chains from one sample in a study of glioma-infiltrating T cells after dendritic cell vaccination. Sequencing used immunoSEQ multiplex PCR; TCRdb keeps in-frame clones, though not all of them. The profile shows about 49,000 clones, approximately 83% of them singletons. Sample: blood, taken before dendritic cell vaccination. The receptor source for this set is a human donor with glioblastoma. Each CDR3 is given with its conserved first and last residue. Each record gives: V gene, J gene, clone size, D gene, CDR3 protein, CDR3 DNA. D genes are given only for firm matches. Size tells how often a clone was seen (once, few, many) or the class of an expanded clone, and some rows leave it out.

>TRBV18|TRBJ1-1|.|.
CASSPWAENTEAFF
TGTGCCAGCTCACCCTGGGCCGAGAACACTGAAGCTTTCTTT
>TRBV6-1|TRBJ1-4|few|.
CASSGNRAFGEKLFF
TGTGCCAGCAGTGGAAACAGGGCATTCGGCGAAAAACTGTTTTTT
>TRBV4-2|TRBJ2-5|.|.
CASSQDKGQREETQYF
TGTGCCAGCAGCCAAGATAAGGGACAACGGGAAGAGACCCAGTACTTC
>TRBV21-1|TRBJ2-3|.|.
CASSHPSTGARTDTQYF
TGTGCCAGCAGCCACCCATCGACAGGGGCTAGAACAGATACGCAGTATTTT
>TRBV4-2|TRBJ1-1|.|TRBD1
CASRAPPGTGDTEAFF
TGTGCCAGCAGGGCCCCTCCGGGGACAGGGGACACTGAAGCTTTCTTT
>TRBV30|TRBJ1-3|.|.
CAWSVRIGGAGNTIYF
TGTGCCTGGAGTGTACGAATTGGGGGCGCTGGAAACACCATATATTTT
>TRBV5-4|TRBJ1-1|.|TRBD1
CASNLGGVNTEAFF
TGTGCCAGCAACCTAGGGGGCGTGAACACTGAAGCTTTCTTT
>TRBV11-2|TRBJ1-4|.|.
CASSLTFGASNEKLFF
TGTGCCAGCAGCTTAACTTTCGGTGCGTCTAATGAAAAACTGTTTTTT
>TRBV19|TRBJ2-7|.|TRBD1
CASRDRGLEQYF
TGTGCCAGCCGGGACAGGGGTCTCGAGCAGTACTTC
>TRBV6-1|TRBJ2-7|.|TRBD1
CASSERGRYEQYF
TGTGCCAGCAGTGAAAGGGGGCGGTACGAGCAGTACTTC
>TRBV19|TRBJ2-3|.|TRBD1
CASSIGQGATDTQYF
TGTGCCAGTAGTATCGGACAGGGGGCCACAGATACGCAGTATTTT
>TRBV6-6|TRBJ1-1|few|TRBD1
CASSTGVNTEAFF
TGTGCCAGCAGTACAGGGGTGAACACTGAAGCTTTCTTT
>TRBV7-3|TRBJ2-3|.|TRBD2
CASSPRASGMRTDTQYF
TGTGCCAGCAGCCCCCGGGCTAGCGGGATGCGCACAGATACGCAGTATTTT
>TRBV7-9|TRBJ2-1|.|TRBD1
CASSLTGTGVEQFF
TGTGCCAGCAGCTTGACCGGGACAGGGGTTGAGCAGTTCTTC
>TRBV2|TRBJ1-5|.|.
CASSEKRQSNQPQHF
TGTGCCAGCAGTGAAAAGCGGCAGAGTAATCAGCCCCAGCATTTT
>TRBV19|TRBJ1-5|.|TRBD1
CASTPGGQGNQPQHF
TGTGCCAGTACCCCCGGCGGACAGGGCAATCAGCCCCAGCATTTT
>TRBV6-1|TRBJ1-2|few|.
CASSEMLRGGVGYTF
TGTGCCAGCAGTGAAATGTTGAGGGGAGGGGTCGGCTACACCTTC
>TRBV7-2|TRBJ2-1|.|TRBD2
CASSLTRGSNNEQFF
TGTGCCAGCAGCCTCACTCGCGGGAGTAACAATGAGCAGTTCTTC
>TRBV7-3|TRBJ2-7|.|TRBD2
CASSATSVGEQYF
TGTGCCAGCAGCGCGACTAGCGTGGGGGAGCAGTACTTC
>TRBV2|TRBJ2-7|.|TRBD1
CASRGQGPSYEQYF
TGTGCCAGCAGGGGACAGGGACCCTCCTACGAGCAGTACTTC
>TRBV19|TRBJ1-1|.|.
CASRQGLNTEAFF
TGTGCCAGTAGACAGGGATTGAACACTGAAGCTTTTTTT
>TRBV5-1|TRBJ2-3|.|TRBD1
CASSLAGGTGARADTQYF
TGCGCCAGCAGCTTGGCCGGTGGTACAGGGGCTCGCGCAGATACGCAGTATTTT
>TRBV19|TRBJ1-2|.|TRBD1
CASSLIRDRPNYGYTF
TGTGCCAGTAGCCTCATCCGGGACAGGCCGAACTATGGCTACACCTTC
>TRBV6-1|TRBJ1-1|few|.
CASSFANAEAFF
TGTGCCAGCAGTTTTGCGAACGCTGAAGCTTTCTTT
>TRBV10-3|TRBJ2-1|once|TRBD2
CAISRLAGYNEQFF
TGTGCCATCAGCAGACTAGCGGGATACAATGAGCAGTTCTTC
>TRBV15|TRBJ2-1|.|TRBD2
CATSRLRMGGSYNEQFF
TGTGCCACCAGCAGACTCCGTATGGGGGGGTCCTACAATGAGCAGTTCTTC
>TRBV4-3|TRBJ2-7|.|.
CASSQEDGESYEQYF
TGCGCCAGCAGCCAAGAGGACGGGGAGTCCTACGAGCAGTACTTC
>TRBV30|TRBJ1-6|.|TRBD1
CAWSVQGYNSPLHF
TGTGCCTGGAGTGTACAGGGGTATAATTCACCCCTCCACTTT
>TRBV7-9|TRBJ1-4|.|.
CASGHRATNEKLFF
TGTGCCAGCGGACACAGGGCAACTAATGAAAAACTGTTTTTT
>TRBV5-1|TRBJ2-7|.|.
CASSLSFQTYEQYF
TGCGCCAGCAGCTTGTCGTTTCAGACCTACGAGCAGTACTTC
>TRBV5-3|TRBJ1-4|.|.
CARRQDSGRGKYEKLFF
TGTGCCAGAAGGCAGGACAGCGGGAGGGGAAAATATGAAAAACTGTTTTTT
>TRBV5-5|TRBJ2-7|once|TRBD1
CASSLVGQEQYEQYF
TGTGCCAGCAGCTTGGTTGGACAGGAACAATACGAGCAGTACTTC
>TRBV7-6|TRBJ2-7|once|TRBD2
CASSSGTSGLPHEQYF
TGTGCCAGCAGCTCCGGGACTAGCGGGCTTCCTCACGAGCAGTACTTC
>TRBV6-5|TRBJ2-1|.|TRBD2
CASRTSGRAYNEQFF
TGTGCCAGCAGAACTAGCGGGAGGGCCTACAATGAGCAGTTCTTC
>TRBV10-3|TRBJ1-5|.|.
CAISGGISNQPQHF
TGTGCCATCAGTGGAGGGATTAGCAATCAGCCCCAGCATTTT
>TRBV7-2|TRBJ2-7|once|TRBD2
CASRLAGSGRLDREQYF
TGTGCCAGCAGATTAGCAGGTAGCGGGAGGTTGGACCGAGAGCAGTACTTC
>TRBV27|TRBJ2-7|.|TRBD1
CASSPTYRGLRNEQYF
TGTGCCAGCAGTCCGACCTACAGGGGCCTTCGGAACGAGCAGTACTTC
>TRBV10-2|TRBJ1-2|.|TRBD1
CASSEDRFKYGYTF
TGCGCCAGCAGCGAGGACAGGTTCAAGTATGGCTACACCTTC
>TRBV7-2|TRBJ1-2|.|TRBD1
CASSVGQGAYGYTF
TGTGCCAGCAGCGTGGGACAGGGGGCTTATGGCTACACCTTC
>TRBV11-2|TRBJ2-2|once|.
CASSRLTGELFF
TGTGCCAGCAGCCGACTCACCGGGGAGCTGTTTTTT
>TRBV2|TRBJ2-3|.|.
CASSETRISTDTQYF
TGTGCCAGCAGTGAAACTAGGATCAGCACAGATACGCAGTATTTT
>TRBV29-1|TRBJ2-5|.|.
CSVGAPQGHQETQYF
TGCAGCGTCGGAGCGCCCCAGGGTCACCAAGAGACCCAGTACTTC
>TRBV18|TRBJ1-2|.|.
CASSLEDRSYGYTF
TGTGCCAGCTCACTAGAGGACAGATCGTATGGCTACACCTTC
>TRBV6-5|TRBJ2-5|.|.
CASSPSVWETQYF
TGTGCCAGCAGCCCGTCGGTCTGGGAGACCCAGTACTTC
>TRBV7-7|TRBJ2-5|.|TRBD2
CASSAGSTSGGGETQYF
TGTGCCAGCAGCGCGGGAAGTACTAGCGGGGGGGGAGAGACCCAGTACTTC
>TRBV20-1|TRBJ2-4|once|TRBD2
CSASWEGIQYF
TGCAGTGCTTCCTGGGAGGGCATTCAGTACTTC
>TRBV25-1|TRBJ1-1|.|.
CASSESLTTEAFF
TGTGCCAGCAGTGAATCATTGACAACTGAAGCTTTCTTT
>TRBV6-5|TRBJ2-3|few|.
CASSSTGSSTDTQYF
TGTGCCAGCAGCAGTACAGGATCCAGCACAGATACGCAGTATTTT
>TRBV6-6|TRBJ1-2|.|.
CASSYQGNYGYTF
TGTGCCAGCAGTTACCAGGGGAACTATGGCTACACCTTC
>TRBV6-6|TRBJ2-7|.|TRBD1
CASSLTGQGRSEQYF
TGTGCCAGCAGTTTGACGGGACAGGGTCGTTCCGAGCAGTACTTC
>TRBV30|TRBJ1-2|.|TRBD1
CAWSVDRAFYGYTF
TGTGCCTGGAGTGTCGACAGGGCTTTCTATGGCTACACCTTC
>TRBV14|TRBJ1-2|.|.
CASSQRTGRGYTF
TGTGCCAGCAGCCAGCGAACAGGGCGAGGCTACACCTTC